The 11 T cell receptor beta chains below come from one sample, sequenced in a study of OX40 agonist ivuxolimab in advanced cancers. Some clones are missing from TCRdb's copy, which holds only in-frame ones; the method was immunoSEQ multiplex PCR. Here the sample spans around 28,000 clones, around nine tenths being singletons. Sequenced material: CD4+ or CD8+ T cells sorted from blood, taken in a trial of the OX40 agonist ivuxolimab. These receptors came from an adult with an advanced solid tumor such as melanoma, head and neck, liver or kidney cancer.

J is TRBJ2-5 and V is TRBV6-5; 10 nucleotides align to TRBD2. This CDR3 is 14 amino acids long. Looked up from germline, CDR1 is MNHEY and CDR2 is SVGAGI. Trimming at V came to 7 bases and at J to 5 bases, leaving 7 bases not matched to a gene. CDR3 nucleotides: TGTGCCAGCAACCTGCTAGCGGGGGTCGAGACCCAGTACTTC. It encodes CASNLLAGVETQYF.

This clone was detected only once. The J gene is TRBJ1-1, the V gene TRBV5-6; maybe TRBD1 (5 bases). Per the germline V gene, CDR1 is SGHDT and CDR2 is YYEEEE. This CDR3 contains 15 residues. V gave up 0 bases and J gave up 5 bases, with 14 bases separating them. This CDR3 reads CASSLAGVLGTEAFF. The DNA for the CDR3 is TGTGCCAGCAGCTTGGCGGGGGTTCTGGGGACTGAAGCTTTCTTT.

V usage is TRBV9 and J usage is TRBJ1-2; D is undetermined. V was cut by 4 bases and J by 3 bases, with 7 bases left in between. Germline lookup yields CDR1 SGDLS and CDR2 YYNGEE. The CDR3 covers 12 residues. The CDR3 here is CASSPQDYGYTF. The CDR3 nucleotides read TGTGCCAGCAGCCCGCAGGACTATGGCTACACCTTC.

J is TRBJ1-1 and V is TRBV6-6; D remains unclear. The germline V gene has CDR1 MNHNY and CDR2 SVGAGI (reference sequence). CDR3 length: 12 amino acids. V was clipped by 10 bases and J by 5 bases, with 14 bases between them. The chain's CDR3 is CAIRTGGTEAFF. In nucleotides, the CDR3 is TGTGCCATCCGAACCGGCGGGACTGAAGCTTTCTTT.

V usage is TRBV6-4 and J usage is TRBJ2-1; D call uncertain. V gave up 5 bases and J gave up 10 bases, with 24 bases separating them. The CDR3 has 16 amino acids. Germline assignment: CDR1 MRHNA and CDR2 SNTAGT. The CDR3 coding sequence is TGTGCCAGCAGTTTCGTCAAGACTCCGAAAGTGGGAGAGCAGTTCTTC. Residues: CASSFVKTPKVGEQFF.

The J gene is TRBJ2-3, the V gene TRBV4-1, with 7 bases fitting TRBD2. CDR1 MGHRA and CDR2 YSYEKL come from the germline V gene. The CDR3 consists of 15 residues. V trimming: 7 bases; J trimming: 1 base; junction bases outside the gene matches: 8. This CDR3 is CASTWGDYGTDTQYF. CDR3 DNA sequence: TGCGCCAGCACCTGGGGGGACTACGGCACAGATACGCAGTATTTT.

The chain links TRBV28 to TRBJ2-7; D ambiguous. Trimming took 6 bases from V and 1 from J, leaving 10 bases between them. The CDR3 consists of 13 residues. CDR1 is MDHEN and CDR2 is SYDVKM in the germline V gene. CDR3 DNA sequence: TGTGCCAGCAGCCCGGGCCAGTCCTACGAGCAGTACTTC. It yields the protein CASSPGQSYEQYF. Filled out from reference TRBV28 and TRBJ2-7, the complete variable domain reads DVKVTQSSRYLVKRTGEKVFLECVQDMDHENMFWYRQDPGLGLRLIYFSYDVKMKEKGDIPEGYSVSREKKERFSLILESASTNQTSMYLCASSPGQSYEQYFGPGTRLTVT.

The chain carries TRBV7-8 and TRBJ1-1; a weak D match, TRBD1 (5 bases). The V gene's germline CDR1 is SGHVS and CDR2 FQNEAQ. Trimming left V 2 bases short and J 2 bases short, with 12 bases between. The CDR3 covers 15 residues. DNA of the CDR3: TGTGCCAGCAGCTTAACTTACGGGGGTAACACTGAAGCTTTCTTT. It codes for CASSLTYGGNTEAFF.

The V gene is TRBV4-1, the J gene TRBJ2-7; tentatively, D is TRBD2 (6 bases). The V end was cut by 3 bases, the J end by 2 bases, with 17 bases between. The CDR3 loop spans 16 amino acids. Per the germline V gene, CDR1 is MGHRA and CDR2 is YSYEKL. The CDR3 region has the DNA TGCGCCAGCAGCCAGTGGGACGGGGGTGTCGCCTACGAGCAGTACTTC. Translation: CASSQWDGGVAYEQYF.

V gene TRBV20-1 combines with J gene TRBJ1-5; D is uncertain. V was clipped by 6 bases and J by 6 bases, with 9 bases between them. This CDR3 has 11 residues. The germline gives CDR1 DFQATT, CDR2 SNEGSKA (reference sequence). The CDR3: CSASKGQPQHF. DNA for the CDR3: TGCAGTGCCAGTAAAGGTCAGCCCCAGCATTTT.

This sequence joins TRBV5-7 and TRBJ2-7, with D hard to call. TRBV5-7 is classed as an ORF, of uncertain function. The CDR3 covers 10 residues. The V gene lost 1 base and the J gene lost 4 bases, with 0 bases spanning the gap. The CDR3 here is CASSLYEQYF. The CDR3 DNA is TGTGCCAGCAGCTTGTACGAGCAGTACTTC.